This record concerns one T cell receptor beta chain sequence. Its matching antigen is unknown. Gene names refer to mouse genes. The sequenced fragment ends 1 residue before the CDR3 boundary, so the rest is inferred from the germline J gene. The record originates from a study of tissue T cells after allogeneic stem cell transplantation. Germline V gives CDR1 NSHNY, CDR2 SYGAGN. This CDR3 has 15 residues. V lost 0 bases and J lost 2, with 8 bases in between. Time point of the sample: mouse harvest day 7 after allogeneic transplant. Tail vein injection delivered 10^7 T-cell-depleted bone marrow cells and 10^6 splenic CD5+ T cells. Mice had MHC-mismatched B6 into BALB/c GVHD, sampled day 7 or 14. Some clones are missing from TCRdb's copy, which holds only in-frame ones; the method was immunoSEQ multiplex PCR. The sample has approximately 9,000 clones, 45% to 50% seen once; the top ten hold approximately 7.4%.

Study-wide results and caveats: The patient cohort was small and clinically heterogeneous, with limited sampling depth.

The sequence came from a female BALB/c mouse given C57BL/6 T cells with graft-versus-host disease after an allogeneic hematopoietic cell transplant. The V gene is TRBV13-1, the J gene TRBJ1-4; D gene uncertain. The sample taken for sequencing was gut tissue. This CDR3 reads CASSDARRSNERLFF. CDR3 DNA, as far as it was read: TGTGCCAGCAGTGATGCAAGACGGTCCAACGAAAGATTATTT.